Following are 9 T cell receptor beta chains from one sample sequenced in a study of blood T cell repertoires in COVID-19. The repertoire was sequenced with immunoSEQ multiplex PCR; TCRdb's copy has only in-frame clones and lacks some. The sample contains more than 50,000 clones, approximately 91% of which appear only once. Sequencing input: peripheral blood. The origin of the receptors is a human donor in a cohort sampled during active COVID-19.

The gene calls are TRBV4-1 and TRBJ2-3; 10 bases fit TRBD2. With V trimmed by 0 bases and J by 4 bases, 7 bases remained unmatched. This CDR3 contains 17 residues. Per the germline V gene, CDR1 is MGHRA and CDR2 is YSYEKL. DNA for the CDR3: TGCGCCAGCAGCCAAGACCCCCCCGGACTAGCGGCAGATACGCAGTATTTT. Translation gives CASSQDPPGLAADTQYF.

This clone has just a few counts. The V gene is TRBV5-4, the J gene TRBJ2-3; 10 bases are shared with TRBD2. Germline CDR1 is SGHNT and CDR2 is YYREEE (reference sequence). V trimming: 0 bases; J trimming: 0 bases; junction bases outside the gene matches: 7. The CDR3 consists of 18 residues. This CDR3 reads CASSLEPGLAPSTDTQYF. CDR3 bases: TGTGCCAGCAGCTTGGAGCCGGGACTAGCGCCAAGCACAGATACGCAGTATTTT.

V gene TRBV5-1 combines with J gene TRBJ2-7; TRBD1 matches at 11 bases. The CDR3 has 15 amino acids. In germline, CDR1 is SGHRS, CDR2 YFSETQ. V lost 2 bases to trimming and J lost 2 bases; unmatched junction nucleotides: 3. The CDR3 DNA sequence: TGCGCCAGCAGCTTACCGGGACAGGGGGCCTACGAGCAGTACTTC. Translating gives CASSLPGQGAYEQYF.

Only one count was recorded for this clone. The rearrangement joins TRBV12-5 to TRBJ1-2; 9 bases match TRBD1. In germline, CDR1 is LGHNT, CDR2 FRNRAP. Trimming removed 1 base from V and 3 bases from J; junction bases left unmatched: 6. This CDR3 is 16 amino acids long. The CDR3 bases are TGTGCTAGTGGTTTGGCGCCGGGACAGGGCGACTATGGCTACACCTTC. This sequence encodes CASGLAPGQGDYGYTF.

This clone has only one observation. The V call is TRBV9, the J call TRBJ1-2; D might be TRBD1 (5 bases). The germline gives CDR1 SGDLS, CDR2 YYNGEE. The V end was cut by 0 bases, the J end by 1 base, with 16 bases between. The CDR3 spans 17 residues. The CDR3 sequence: CASSVGAGQKGNYGYTF. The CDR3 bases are TGTGCCAGCAGCGTAGGGGCAGGGCAGAAGGGTAACTATGGCTACACCTTC.

The CDR3 region has the DNA TGTGCCAGTAGTATAGTAATTGGAGGGGCGTCCAATGAAAAACTGTTTTTT. Protein product: CASSIVIGGASNEKLFF. This sequence joins TRBV19 and TRBJ1-4; D possibly corresponds to TRBD1 (5 bases). The CDR3 extends over 17 amino acids. The germline V and J ends were trimmed by 1 base and 5 bases, with 17 bases remaining between them. Germline V gene data show CDR1 as LNHDA and CDR2 as SQIVND (reference sequence).

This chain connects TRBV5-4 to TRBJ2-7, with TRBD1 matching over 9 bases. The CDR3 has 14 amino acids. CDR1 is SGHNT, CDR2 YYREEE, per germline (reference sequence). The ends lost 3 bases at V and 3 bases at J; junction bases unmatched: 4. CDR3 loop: CASSSDRGSYEQYF. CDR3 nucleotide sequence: TGTGCCAGCAGCTCGGACAGGGGTAGCTACGAGCAGTACTTC. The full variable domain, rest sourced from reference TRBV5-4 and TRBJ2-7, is ETGVTQSPTHLIKTRGQQVTLRCSSQSGHNTVSWYQQALGQGPQFIFQYYREEENGRGNFPPRFSGLQFPNYSSELNVNALELDDSALYLCASSSDRGSYEQYFGPGTRLTVT.

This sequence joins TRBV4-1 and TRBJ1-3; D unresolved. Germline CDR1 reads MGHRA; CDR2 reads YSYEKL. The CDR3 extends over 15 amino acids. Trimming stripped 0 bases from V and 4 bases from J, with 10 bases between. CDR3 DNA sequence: TGCGCCAGCAGCCAAGACAGTCTCCCAGGAAACACCATATATTTT. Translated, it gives CASSQDSLPGNTIYF.

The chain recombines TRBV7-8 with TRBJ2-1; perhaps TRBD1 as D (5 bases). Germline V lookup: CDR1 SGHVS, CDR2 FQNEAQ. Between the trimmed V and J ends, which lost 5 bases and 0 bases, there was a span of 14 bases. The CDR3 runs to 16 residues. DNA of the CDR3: TGTGCCAGCAGCGGACGACAGATGAGCTCCTACAATGAGCAGTTCTTC. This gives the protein CASSGRQMSSYNEQFF.